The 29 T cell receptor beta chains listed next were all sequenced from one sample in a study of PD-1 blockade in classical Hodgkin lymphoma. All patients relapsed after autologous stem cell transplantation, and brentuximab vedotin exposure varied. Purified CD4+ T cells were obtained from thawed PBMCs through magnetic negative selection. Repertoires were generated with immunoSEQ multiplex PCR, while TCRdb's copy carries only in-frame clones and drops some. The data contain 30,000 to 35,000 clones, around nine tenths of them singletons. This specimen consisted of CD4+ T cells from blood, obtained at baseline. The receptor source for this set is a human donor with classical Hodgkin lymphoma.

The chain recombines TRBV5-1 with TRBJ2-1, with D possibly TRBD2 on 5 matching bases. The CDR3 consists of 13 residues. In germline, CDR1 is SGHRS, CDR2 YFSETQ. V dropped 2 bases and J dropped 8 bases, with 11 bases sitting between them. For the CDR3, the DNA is TGCGCCAGCAGCTTAAATGCGGGCGATGAGCAGTTCTTC. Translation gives CASSLNAGDEQFF.

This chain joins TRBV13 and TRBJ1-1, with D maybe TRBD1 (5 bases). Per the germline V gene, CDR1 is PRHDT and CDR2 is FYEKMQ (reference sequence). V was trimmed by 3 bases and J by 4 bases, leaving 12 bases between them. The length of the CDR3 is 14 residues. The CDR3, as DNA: TGTGCCAGCAGCTTCCTGGGGGGGGGCACTGAAGCTTTCTTT. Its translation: CASSFLGGGTEAFF.

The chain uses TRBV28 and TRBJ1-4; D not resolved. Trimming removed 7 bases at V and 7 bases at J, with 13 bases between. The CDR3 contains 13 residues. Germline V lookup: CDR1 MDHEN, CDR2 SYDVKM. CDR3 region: CASKERWREKLFF. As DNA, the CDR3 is TGTGCCAGCAAGGAACGTTGGCGTGAAAAACTGTTTTTT.

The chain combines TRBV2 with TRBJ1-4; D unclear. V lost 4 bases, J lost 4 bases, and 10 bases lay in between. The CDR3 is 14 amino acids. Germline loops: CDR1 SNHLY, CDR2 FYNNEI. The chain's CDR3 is CASSGTVINEKLFF. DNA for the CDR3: TGTGCCAGCAGTGGGACGGTTATTAATGAAAAACTGTTTTTT.

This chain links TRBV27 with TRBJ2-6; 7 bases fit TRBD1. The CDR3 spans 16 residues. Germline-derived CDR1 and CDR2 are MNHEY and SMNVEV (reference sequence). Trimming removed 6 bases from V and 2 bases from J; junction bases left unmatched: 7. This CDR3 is CASRKQGTPGANVLTF. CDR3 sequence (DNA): TGTGCCAGCAGAAAACAGGGGACCCCTGGGGCCAACGTCCTGACTTTC. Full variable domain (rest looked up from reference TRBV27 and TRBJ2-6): EAQVTQNPRYLITVTGKKLTVTCSQNMNHEYMSWYRQDPGLGLRQIYYSMNVEVTDKGDVPEGYKVSRKEKRNFPLILESPSPNQTSLYFCASRKQGTPGANVLTFGAGSRLTVL.

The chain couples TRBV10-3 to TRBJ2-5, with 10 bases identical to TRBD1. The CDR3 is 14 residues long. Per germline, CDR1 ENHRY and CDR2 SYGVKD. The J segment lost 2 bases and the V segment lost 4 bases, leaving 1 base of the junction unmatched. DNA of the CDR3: TGTGCCATCAGTGGGGACAGGGGTCAAGAGACCCAGTACTTC. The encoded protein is CAISGDRGQETQYF.

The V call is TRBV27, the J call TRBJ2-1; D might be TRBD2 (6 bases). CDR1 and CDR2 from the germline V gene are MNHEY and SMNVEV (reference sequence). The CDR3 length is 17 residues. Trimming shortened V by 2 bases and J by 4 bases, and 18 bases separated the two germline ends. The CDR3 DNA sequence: TGTGCCAGCAGTTTAAGGGCTAGCGAAGGTCGTTACAATGAGCAGTTCTTC. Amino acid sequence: CASSLRASEGRYNEQFF.

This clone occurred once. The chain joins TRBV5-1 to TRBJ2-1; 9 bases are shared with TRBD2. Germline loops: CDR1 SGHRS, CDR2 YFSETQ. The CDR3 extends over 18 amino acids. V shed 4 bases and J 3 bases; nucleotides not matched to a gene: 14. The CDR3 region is CASSNGIASGTIYNEQFF. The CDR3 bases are TGCGCCAGCAGCAATGGGATCGCTAGCGGGACCATCTACAATGAGCAGTTCTTC.

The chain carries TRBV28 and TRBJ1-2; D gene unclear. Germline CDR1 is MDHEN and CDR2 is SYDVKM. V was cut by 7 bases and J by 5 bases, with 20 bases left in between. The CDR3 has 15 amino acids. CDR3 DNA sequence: TGTGCCAGCAACCCGGCCCCGGGCCAAACGTATGGCTACACCTTC. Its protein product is CASNPAPGQTYGYTF.

The CDR3 sequence: CAIRWVLAGVEEQYF. The CDR3 bases are TGTGCCATCAGATGGGTACTAGCGGGAGTTGAGGAGCAGTACTTC. The chain links TRBV10-3 to TRBJ2-7; 11 bases line up with TRBD2. Looked up from germline, CDR1 is ENHRY and CDR2 is SYGVKD. The CDR3 spans 15 residues. Trimming cost V 6 bases and J 7 bases; bases outside gene matches: 11.

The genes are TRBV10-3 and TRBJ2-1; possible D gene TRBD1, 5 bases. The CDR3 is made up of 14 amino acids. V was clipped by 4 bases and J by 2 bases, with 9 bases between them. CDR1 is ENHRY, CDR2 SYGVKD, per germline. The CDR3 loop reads CAISGGPTYNEQFF. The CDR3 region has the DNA TGTGCCATCAGTGGGGGCCCTACCTACAATGAGCAGTTCTTC.

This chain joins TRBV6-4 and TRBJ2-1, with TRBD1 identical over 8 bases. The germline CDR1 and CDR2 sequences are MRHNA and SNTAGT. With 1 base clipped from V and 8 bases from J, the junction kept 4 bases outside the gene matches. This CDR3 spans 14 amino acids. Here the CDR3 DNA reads TGTGCCAGCAGTGACTACAGGGGGATATATGAGCAGTTCTTC. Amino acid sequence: CASSDYRGIYEQFF.

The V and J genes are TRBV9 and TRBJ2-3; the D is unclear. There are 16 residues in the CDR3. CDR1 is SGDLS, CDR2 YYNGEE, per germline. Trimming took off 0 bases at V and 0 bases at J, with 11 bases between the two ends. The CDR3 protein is CASSVGGGTSTDTQYF. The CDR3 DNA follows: TGTGCCAGCAGCGTAGGCGGCGGAACTAGCACAGATACGCAGTATTTT. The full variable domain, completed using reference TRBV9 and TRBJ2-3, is DSGVTQTPKHLITATGQRVTLRCSPRSGDLSVYWYQQSLDQGLQFLIQYYNGEERAKGNILERFSAQQFPDLHSELNLSSLELGDSALYFCASSVGGGTSTDTQYFGPGTRLTVL.

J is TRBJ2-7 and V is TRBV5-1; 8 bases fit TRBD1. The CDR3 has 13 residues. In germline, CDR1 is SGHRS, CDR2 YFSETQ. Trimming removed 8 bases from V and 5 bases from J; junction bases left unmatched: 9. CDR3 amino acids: CASRQGIGDEQYF. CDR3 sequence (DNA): TGCGCCAGTCGACAGGGGATTGGCGACGAGCAGTACTTC. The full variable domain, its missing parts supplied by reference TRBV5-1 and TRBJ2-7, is KAGVTQTPRYLIKTRGQQVTLSCSPISGHRSVSWYQQTPGQGLQFLFEYFSETQRNKGNFPGRFSGRQFSNSRSEMNVSTLELGDSALYLCASRQGIGDEQYFGPGTRLTVT.

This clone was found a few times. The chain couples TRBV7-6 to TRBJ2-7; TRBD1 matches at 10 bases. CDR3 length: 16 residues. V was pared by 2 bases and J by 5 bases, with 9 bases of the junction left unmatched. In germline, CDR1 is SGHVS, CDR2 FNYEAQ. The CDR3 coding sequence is TGTGCCAGCAGCTTATTGAGGGACAGGGGAAGCCACGAGCAGTACTTC. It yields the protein CASSLLRDRGSHEQYF.

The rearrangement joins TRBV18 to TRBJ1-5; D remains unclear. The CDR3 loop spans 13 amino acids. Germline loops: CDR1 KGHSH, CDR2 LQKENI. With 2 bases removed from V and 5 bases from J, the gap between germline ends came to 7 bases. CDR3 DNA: TGTGCCAGCTCACCAGCCGGGGATCAGCCCCAGCATTTT. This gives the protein CASSPAGDQPQHF.

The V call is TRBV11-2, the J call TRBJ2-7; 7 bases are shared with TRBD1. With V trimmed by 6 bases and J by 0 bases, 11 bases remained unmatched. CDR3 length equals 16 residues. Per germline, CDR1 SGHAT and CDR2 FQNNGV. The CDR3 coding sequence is TGTGCCAGCAGGACCTTGAGGGGGCGAACCTCCTACGAGCAGTACTTC. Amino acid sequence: CASRTLRGRTSYEQYF. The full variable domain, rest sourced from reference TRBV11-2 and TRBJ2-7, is EAGVAQSPRYKIIEKRQSVAFWCNPISGHATLYWYQQILGQGPKLLIQFQNNGVVDDSQLPKDRFSAERLKGVDSTLKIQPAKLEDSAVYLCASRTLRGRTSYEQYFGPGTRLTVT.

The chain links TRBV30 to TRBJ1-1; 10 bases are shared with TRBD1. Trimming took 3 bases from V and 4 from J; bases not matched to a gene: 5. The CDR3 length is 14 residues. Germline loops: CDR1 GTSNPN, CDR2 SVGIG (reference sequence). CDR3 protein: CAWRTRDRGTEAFF. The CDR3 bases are TGTGCCTGGAGAACCCGGGACAGGGGCACTGAAGCTTTCTTT.

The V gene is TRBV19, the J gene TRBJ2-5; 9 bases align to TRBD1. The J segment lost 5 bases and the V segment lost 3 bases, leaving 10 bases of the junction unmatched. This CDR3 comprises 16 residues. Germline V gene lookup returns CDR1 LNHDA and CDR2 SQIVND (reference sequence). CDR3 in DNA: TGTGCCAGTAGTATTATCGAGGGACAGGGCCTGGAGACCCAGTACTTC. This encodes CASSIIEGQGLETQYF.

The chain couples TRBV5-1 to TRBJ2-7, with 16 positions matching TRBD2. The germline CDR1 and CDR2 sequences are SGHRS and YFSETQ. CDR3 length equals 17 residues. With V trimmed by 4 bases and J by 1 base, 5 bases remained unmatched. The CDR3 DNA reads TGCGCCAGCAGCGGGGGACTAGCGGGAGGGCTATCCTACGAGCAGTACTTC. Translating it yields CASSGGLAGGLSYEQYF.

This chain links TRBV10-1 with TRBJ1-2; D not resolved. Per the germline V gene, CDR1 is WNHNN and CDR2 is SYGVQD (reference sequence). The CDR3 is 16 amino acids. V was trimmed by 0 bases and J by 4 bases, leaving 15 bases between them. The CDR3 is CASSESAPDGRYGYTF. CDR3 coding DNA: TGCGCCAGCAGTGAGTCGGCCCCGGACGGGCGCTATGGCTACACCTTC.

CDR3 sequence reads: CASSLPRPGTSGDEQYF. The DNA of the CDR3 is TGTGCCAGCAGCTTGCCACGTCCCGGGACTAGCGGTGACGAGCAGTACTTC. This chain uses TRBV5-4 with TRBJ2-7; 11 positions match TRBD2. The CDR3 runs to 17 residues. V dropped 1 base and J dropped 5; count of bases not matched to a gene: 11. Germline CDR1 is SGHNT and CDR2 is YYREEE (reference sequence).

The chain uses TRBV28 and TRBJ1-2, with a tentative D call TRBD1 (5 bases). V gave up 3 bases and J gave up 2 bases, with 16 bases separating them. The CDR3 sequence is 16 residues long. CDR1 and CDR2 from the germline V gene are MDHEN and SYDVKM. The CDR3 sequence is CASSFTPPGRNYGYTF. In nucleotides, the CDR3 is TGTGCCAGCAGTTTCACGCCGCCGGGACGGAACTATGGCTACACCTTC.

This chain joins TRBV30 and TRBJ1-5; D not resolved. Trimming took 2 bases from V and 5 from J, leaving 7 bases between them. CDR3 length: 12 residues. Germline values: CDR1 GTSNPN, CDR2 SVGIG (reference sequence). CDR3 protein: CAWSRQDQPQHF. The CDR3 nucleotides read TGTGCCTGGAGTCGGCAGGATCAGCCCCAGCATTTT.

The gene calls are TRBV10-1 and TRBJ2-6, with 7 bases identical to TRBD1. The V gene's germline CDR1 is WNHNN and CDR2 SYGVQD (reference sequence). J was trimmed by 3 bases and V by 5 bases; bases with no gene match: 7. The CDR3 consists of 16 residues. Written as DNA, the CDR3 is TGCGCCAGCAGTACAGGGGACCCCGATGGGGCCAACGTCCTGACTTTC. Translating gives CASSTGDPDGANVLTF.

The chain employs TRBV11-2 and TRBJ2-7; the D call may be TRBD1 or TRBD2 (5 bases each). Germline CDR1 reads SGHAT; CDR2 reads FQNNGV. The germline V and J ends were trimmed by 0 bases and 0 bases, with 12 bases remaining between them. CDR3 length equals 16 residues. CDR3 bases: TGTGCCAGCAGCTTAGATAAATCGAGGGGCTCCTACGAGCAGTACTTC. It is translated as CASSLDKSRGSYEQYF.

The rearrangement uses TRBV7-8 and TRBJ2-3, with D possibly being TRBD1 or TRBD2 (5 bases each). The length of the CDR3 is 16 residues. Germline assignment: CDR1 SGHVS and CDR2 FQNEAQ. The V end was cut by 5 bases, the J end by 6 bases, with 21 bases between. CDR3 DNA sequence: TGTGCCAGCAGCCCACTTTTTGGGGACGCCGTGGATACGCAGTATTTT. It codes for CASSPLFGDAVDTQYF.

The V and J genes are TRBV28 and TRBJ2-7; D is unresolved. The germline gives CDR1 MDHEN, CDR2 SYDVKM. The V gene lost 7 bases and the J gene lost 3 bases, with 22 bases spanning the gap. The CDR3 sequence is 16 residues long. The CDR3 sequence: CASTGPRVSSGYEQYF. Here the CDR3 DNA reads TGTGCCAGCACCGGGCCCCGAGTGTCCTCGGGCTACGAGCAGTACTTC.

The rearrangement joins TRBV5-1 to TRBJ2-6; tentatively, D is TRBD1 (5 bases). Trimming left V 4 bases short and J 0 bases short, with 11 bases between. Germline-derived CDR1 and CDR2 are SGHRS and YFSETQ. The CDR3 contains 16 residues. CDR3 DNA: TGCGCCAGCAGCCCTCAGACAGCCTCTGGGGCCAACGTCCTGACTTTC. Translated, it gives CASSPQTASGANVLTF.